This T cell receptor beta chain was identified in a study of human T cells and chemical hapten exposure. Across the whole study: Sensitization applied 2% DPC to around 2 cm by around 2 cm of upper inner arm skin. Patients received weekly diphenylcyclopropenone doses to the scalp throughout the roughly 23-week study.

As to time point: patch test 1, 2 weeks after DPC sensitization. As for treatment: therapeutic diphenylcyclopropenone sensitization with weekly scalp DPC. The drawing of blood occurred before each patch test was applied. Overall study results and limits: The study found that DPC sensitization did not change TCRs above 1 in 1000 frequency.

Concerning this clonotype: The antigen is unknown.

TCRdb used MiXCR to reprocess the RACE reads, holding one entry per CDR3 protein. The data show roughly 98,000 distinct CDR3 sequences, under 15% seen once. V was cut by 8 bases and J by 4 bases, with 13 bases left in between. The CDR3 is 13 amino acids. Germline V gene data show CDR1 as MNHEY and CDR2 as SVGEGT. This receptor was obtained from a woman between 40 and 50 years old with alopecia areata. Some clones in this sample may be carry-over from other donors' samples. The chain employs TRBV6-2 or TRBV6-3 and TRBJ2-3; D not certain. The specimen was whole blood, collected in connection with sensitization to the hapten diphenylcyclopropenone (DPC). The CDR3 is CASGTTVSDTQYF. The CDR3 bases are TGTGCCAGCGGTACGACGGTTTCAGATACGCAGTATTTT.